The sequence of this TCR beta chain was determined in a study of blood T cell repertoires in COVID-19. Study-wide background: Researchers got acute and convalescent COVID-19 samples from the United States, Italy and Spain.

CDR3 length: 17 amino acids. The V and J ends lost 4 bases and 0 bases, in that order; junction bases with no gene match: 9. CDR1 and CDR2 (germline): SGHRS, YFSETQ. The protocol was immunoSEQ multiplex PCR, while the TCRdb copy is restricted to in-frame clones and leaves out a portion. This table holds approximately 380,000 clones, 85% to 90% found once. Material: PBMCs or T cells enriched from blood (not recorded which). The chain is built from TRBV5-1 and TRBJ1-4, with 7 bases fitting TRBD1. This TCR came from a young woman who had recovered from COVID-19. CDR3 sequence: CASSPQGPASTNEKLFF. Here the CDR3 DNA reads TGCGCCAGCAGCCCACAGGGGCCCGCATCAACTAATGAAAAACTGTTTTTT.